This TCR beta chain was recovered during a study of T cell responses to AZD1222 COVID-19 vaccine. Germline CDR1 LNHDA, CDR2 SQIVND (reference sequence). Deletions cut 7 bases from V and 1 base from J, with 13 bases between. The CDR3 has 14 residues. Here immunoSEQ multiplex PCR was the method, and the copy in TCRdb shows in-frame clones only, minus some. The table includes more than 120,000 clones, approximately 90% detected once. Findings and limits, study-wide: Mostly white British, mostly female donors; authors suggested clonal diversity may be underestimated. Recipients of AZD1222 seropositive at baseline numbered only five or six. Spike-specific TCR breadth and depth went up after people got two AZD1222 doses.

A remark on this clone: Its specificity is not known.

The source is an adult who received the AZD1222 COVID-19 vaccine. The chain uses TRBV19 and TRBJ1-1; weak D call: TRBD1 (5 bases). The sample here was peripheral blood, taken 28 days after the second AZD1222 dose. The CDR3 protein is CASTFGGENTEAFF. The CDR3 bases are TGTGCCAGTACCTTCGGGGGAGAGAACACTGAAGCTTTCTTT. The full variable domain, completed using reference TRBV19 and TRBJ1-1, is DGGITQSPKYLFRKEGQNVTLSCEQNLNHDAMYWYRQDPGQGLRLIYYSQIVNDFQKGDIAEGYSVSREKKESFPLTVTSAQKNPTAFYLCASTFGGENTEAFFGQGTRLTVV.